This T cell receptor (beta chain) was identified in a study of vaccination effects on CD4 cells after COVID-19. This clone was counted only a few times. The antigen is not known. Generated by immunoSEQ multiplex PCR, the TCRdb table keeps only in-frame clones and is missing some. The sample includes about 65,000 clones, around 77% of them seen just once. V was shortened by 5 bases and J by 13 bases, with 17 bases between the two germline ends. There are 12 residues in the CDR3. Germline CDR1 is MNHEY and CDR2 is SVGAGI. After expansion with viral peptide pools in the ViraFEST assay, antigen-specific CD4+ T cells were sequenced. The authors isolated CD4+ T cells after 9 to 10 days of culture. Having tested negative for nucleocapsid antibodies, the vaccine recipients showed no prior SARS-CoV-2 infection.

The source material was CD4+ T cells from PBMCs cultured with HCoV-NL63 spike peptides, sampled before COVID-19 vaccination. The receptor was derived from a human donor who received a COVID-19 vaccine. This chain uses TRBV6-5 with TRBJ1-2; D unresolved. The CDR3 bases are TGTGCCAGCAGTCCACAGCCCCGACCCGTCACCTTC. Amino acids: CASSPQPRPVTF.